These 27 T cell receptor beta chains share one sample of origin, sequenced in a study of cytomegalovirus exposure and HLA in healthy donors. The data were produced by immunoSEQ multiplex PCR, yet TCRdb's version contains in-frame clones alone and is incomplete. In the table there are a few hundred thousand clones, around 87% of which are singletons. Specimen: PBMCs. The receptors derive from a woman aged 18-35 years in good health and CMV-seronegative.

This chain links TRBV16 with TRBJ1-2; D may be TRBD1 (6 bases). The ends were cut back, 4 bases at V and 0 bases at J, with 21 bases in the middle. CDR1 is KGHSY and CDR2 is FQNENV in the germline V gene. The CDR3 loop spans 18 amino acids. CDR3 sequence reads: CASSPTRQVVGANYGYTF. For the CDR3, the DNA is TGTGCCAGCAGCCCGACCCGACAGGTGGTAGGGGCTAACTATGGCTACACCTTC.

This chain connects TRBV5-1 to TRBJ1-1; the D is unclear. Germline V gene data show CDR1 as SGHRS and CDR2 as YFSETQ. The CDR3 runs 15 residues. The germline V and J ends were trimmed by 4 bases and 1 base, with 14 bases remaining between them. DNA of the CDR3: TGCGCCAGCAGCGCGTGGACGGGATCGAACACTGAAGCTTTCTTT. Its translation is CASSAWTGSNTEAFF.

The chain carries TRBV28 and TRBJ1-4; D gene uncertain. From germline, CDR1 is MDHEN and CDR2 SYDVKM. The V gene lost 2 bases and the J gene lost 8 bases, with 6 bases spanning the gap. The CDR3 spans 12 residues. The CDR3 spells CASSLVREKLFF. CDR3 sequence (DNA): TGTGCCAGCAGTTTAGTCAGAGAAAAACTGTTTTTT.

This clone was seen just once. The gene calls are TRBV10-1 and TRBJ1-1; 8 nucleotides match TRBD1. The length of the CDR3 is 15 residues. CDR1 WNHNN and CDR2 SYGVQD come from the germline V gene (reference sequence). V shed 7 bases, J shed 1 base, and the junction held 8 bases outside the gene matches. The DNA for the CDR3 is TGCGCCAGCACCCCGGGCCAGGGGGCGAACACTGAAGCTTTCTTT. Encoded protein: CASTPGQGANTEAFF.

The chain joins TRBV4-3 to TRBJ2-2; D gene uncertain. The CDR3 consists of 17 residues. Per germline, CDR1 LGHNA and CDR2 YSLEER. Trimming shortened V by 0 bases and J by 0 bases, and 11 bases separated the two germline ends. CDR3 DNA sequence: TGCGCCAGCAGCCAAGACACGAGCGAGCCGAACACCGGGGAGCTGTTTTTT. Its protein product is CASSQDTSEPNTGELFF.

J is TRBJ2-6 and V is TRBV5-6; TRBD1 matches 8 bases. V lost 4 bases to trimming and J lost 3 bases; unmatched junction nucleotides: 3. This CDR3 has 15 residues. The V gene's germline CDR1 is SGHDT and CDR2 YYEEEE. This chain's CDR3 is CASSETGVGANVLTF. The CDR3 DNA reads as TGTGCCAGCAGCGAGACAGGGGTTGGGGCCAACGTCCTGACTTTC.

The V call is TRBV5-6, the J call TRBJ1-1, with D possibly TRBD1 on 5 matching bases. The CDR3 is 14 amino acids. V lost 3 bases to trimming and J lost 1 base, with 10 bases between them. Germline V CDR1 and CDR2: SGHDT, YYEEEE. CDR3 loop: CASSYGGQNTEAFF. In nucleotides, the CDR3 is TGTGCCAGCAGCTACGGTGGACAGAACACTGAAGCTTTCTTT.

The rearrangement joins TRBV6-4 to TRBJ2-7; 7 nucleotides agree with TRBD2. V shed 6 bases, J shed 4 bases, and the junction held 12 bases outside the gene matches. The CDR3 contains 15 residues. Per the germline V gene, CDR1 is MRHNA and CDR2 is SNTAGT. The CDR3 region is CASRGGWTPIYEQYF. CDR3 sequence (DNA): TGTGCCAGCAGGGGGGGGTGGACACCCATTTACGAGCAGTACTTC.

The rearrangement links TRBV28 to TRBJ2-7, with TRBD2 as a possible D gene (5 bases). There are 13 residues in the CDR3. Trimming left V 5 bases short and J 2 bases short, with 10 bases between. Germline lookup yields CDR1 MDHEN and CDR2 SYDVKM. The CDR3 DNA reads as TGTGCCAGCAGTCCCGCACTAGCCTACGAGCAGTACTTC. The encoded protein is CASSPALAYEQYF.

V usage is TRBV6-4 and J usage is TRBJ2-5, with TRBD2 matching 11 bases. V gave up 0 bases and J gave up 2 bases; unmatched junction bases: 2. CDR1 is MRHNA and CDR2 is SNTAGT in the germline V gene. CDR3 size: 16 residues. The CDR3 sequence: CASSDSASGGQETQYF. The CDR3 nucleotides read TGTGCCAGCAGTGACTCGGCTAGCGGGGGGCAAGAGACCCAGTACTTC.

The chain couples TRBV6-5 to TRBJ2-7, with 11 nucleotides matching TRBD2. Germline trimming cut 9 bases from V and 6 bases from J; bases unmatched to any gene: 1. The CDR3 extends over 11 amino acids. The germline V gene has CDR1 MNHEY and CDR2 SVGAGI. Here the CDR3 DNA reads TGTGCCAGTCTAGCGGGAGGCGAGCAGTACTTC. This sequence encodes CASLAGGEQYF.

This chain links TRBV2 with TRBJ2-2; maybe TRBD2 (6 bases). V lost 7 bases to trimming and J lost 4 bases, with 19 bases between them. There are 16 residues in the CDR3. Looked up from germline, CDR1 is SNHLY and CDR2 is FYNNEI. The CDR3 DNA reads as TGTGCCAGCATTGTACGGGCGGGGATGGGCACCGGGGAGCTGTTTTTT. Translation gives CASIVRAGMGTGELFF.

The V and J genes are TRBV9 and TRBJ2-2; the match to TRBD1 covers 7 bases. Germline V gene lookup returns CDR1 SGDLS and CDR2 YYNGEE. The V gene end was trimmed by 4 bases and the J gene end by 2 bases; junction bases not matched to a gene: 8. This CDR3 is 16 amino acids long. The CDR3 spells CASSPRTGPNTGELFF. The CDR3 region has the DNA TGTGCCAGCAGCCCTCGGACAGGTCCTAACACCGGGGAGCTGTTTTTT.

Turning to this clone: One end of the junction is discordant with germline, which a read error may explain. The CDR3 region has the DNA TGTGCTAGCAGCTTAAGTGGTGGGAAGGGGTTTGAGCAGTTCTTC. Amino acids: CASSLSGGKGFEQFF. V is TRBV7-7 and J is TRBJ2-1; weak D call: TRBD1 (5 bases). The CDR3 covers 15 residues. Looked up from germline, CDR1 is SSHAT and CDR2 is FNYEAQ (reference sequence).

The J gene is TRBJ2-7, the V gene TRBV5-1, with D perhaps matching TRBD2 (6 bases). Trimming left V 1 base short and J 3 bases short, with 11 bases between. The CDR3 totals 14 residues. The germline CDR1 and CDR2 sequences are SGHRS and YFSETQ. This CDR3 is CASSLLSGYYEQYF. The CDR3 region has the DNA TGCGCCAGCAGCTTGCTCAGCGGGTACTACGAGCAGTACTTC.

This chain links TRBV6-5 with TRBJ1-6; the match to TRBD1 covers 10 bases. After removal of 5 bases from V and 13 bases from J, the junction contained 8 bases not matched to a gene. Germline lookup yields CDR1 MNHEY and CDR2 SVGAGI. The CDR3 has 14 residues. The CDR3 loop is CASSPRTGGWPLHF. The CDR3 nucleotides read TGTGCCAGCAGTCCCCGGACAGGGGGTTGGCCCCTCCACTTT.

The V and J genes are TRBV25-1 and TRBJ2-1; the match to TRBD1 covers 10 bases. There are 14 residues in the CDR3. CDR1 is MGHDK, CDR2 SYGVNS, per germline. After removal of 6 bases from V and 6 bases from J, the junction contained 5 bases not matched to a gene. The CDR3 is CASRSGTGVNEQFF. The CDR3 coding sequence is TGTGCCAGCAGGTCCGGGACAGGGGTCAATGAGCAGTTCTTC.

V and J are TRBV5-6 and TRBJ1-2; a possible D gene is TRBD1 (6 bases). This CDR3 has 16 amino acids. Trimming shortened V by 3 bases and J by 0 bases, and 15 bases separated the two germline ends. From germline, CDR1 is SGHDT and CDR2 YYEEEE. The CDR3 loop reads CASSSITGWANYGYTF. In nucleotides, the CDR3 is TGTGCCAGCAGCTCCATCACAGGGTGGGCTAACTATGGCTACACCTTC.

This chain connects TRBV5-4 to TRBJ2-3; possible D gene TRBD2, 6 bases. CDR3 size: 16 residues. Deletions cut 0 bases from V and 0 bases from J, with 11 bases between. CDR1 and CDR2 (germline): SGHNT, YYREEE (reference sequence). CDR3 residues: CASSLGVSGSTDTQYF. The DNA for the CDR3 is TGTGCCAGCAGCTTGGGGGTTAGCGGTAGCACAGATACGCAGTATTTT.

The table lists this clone with a few counts. V usage is TRBV9 and J usage is TRBJ2-7; 9 bases map to TRBD2. V lost 3 bases to trimming and J lost 6 bases; unmatched junction nucleotides: 13. CDR3 size: 16 residues. The germline V gene encodes CDR1 SGDLS and CDR2 YYNGEE. The CDR3 loop is CASSAGTSSFSSEQYF. The CDR3 region has the DNA TGTGCCAGCAGCGCCGGGACTAGCTCGTTCAGTTCCGAGCAGTACTTC.

The genes are TRBV19 and TRBJ2-1; 8 bases are a match to TRBD1. This CDR3 has 14 amino acids. Trimming took 11 bases from V and 2 from J; bases not matched to a gene: 8. Looked up from germline, CDR1 is LNHDA and CDR2 is SQIVND (reference sequence). The CDR3 reads CAATADRAYNEQFF. The DNA of the CDR3 is TGTGCCGCTACGGCGGACAGGGCCTACAATGAGCAGTTCTTC.

Only a few counts were recorded for this clone. The chain uses TRBV9 and TRBJ1-2, with D perhaps matching TRBD1 (5 bases). Per the germline V gene, CDR1 is SGDLS and CDR2 is YYNGEE. CDR3 size: 15 residues. Trimming took off 3 bases at V and 5 bases at J, with 17 bases between the two ends. CDR3 in amino acids: CASSGGPKAGYGYTF. The CDR3 DNA reads as TGTGCCAGCAGCGGGGGACCGAAGGCGGGATATGGCTACACCTTC.

As DNA, the CDR3 is TGCAGCGCCCGGGGACTGGGGAATGAAAAACTGTTTTTT. Protein: CSARGLGNEKLFF. The V call is TRBV29-1, the J call TRBJ1-4, with a weak D call TRBD1 (5 bases). Germline lookup yields CDR1 SQVTM and CDR2 ANQGSEA. The germline V and J ends were trimmed by 7 bases and 5 bases, with 14 bases remaining between them. This CDR3 has 13 amino acids. The full variable domain, with the rest looked up from reference TRBV29-1 and TRBJ1-4, is SAVISQKPSRDICQRGTSLTIQCQVDSQVTMMFWYRQQPGQSLTLIATANQGSEATYESGFVIDKFPISRPNLTFSTLTVSNMSPEDSSIYLCSARGLGNEKLFFGSGTQLSVL.

CDR3 nucleotide sequence: TGTGCCAGCAGTGAATATAATGAAGCTTTCTTT. The encoded protein is CASSEYNEAFF. The rearrangement links TRBV25-1 to TRBJ1-1; unclear D gene. Trimming removed 0 bases from V and 7 bases from J, with 3 bases in between. The CDR3 sequence is 11 residues long. Germline assignment: CDR1 MGHDK and CDR2 SYGVNS.

The chain recombines TRBV2 with TRBJ2-3; tentatively, D is TRBD2 (5 bases). This CDR3 has 16 residues. Trimming took off 4 bases at V and 0 bases at J, with 14 bases between the two ends. CDR1 is SNHLY, CDR2 FYNNEI, per germline. The CDR3 reads CASSARESTSTDTQYF. The DNA of the CDR3 is TGTGCCAGCAGTGCGAGGGAATCCACTAGCACAGATACGCAGTATTTT.

V and J are TRBV15 and TRBJ2-1, with 9 bases matching TRBD2. CDR3 length equals 17 residues. With 2 bases clipped from V and 7 bases from J, the junction kept 12 bases outside the gene matches. Germline lookup yields CDR1 LNHNV and CDR2 YYDKDF (reference sequence). The CDR3 protein is CATSRPSPSGMPNEQFF. CDR3 nucleotides: TGTGCCACCAGCAGACCTTCTCCTAGCGGGATGCCGAATGAGCAGTTCTTC.

CDR3 sequence: CASSRQGDSPLHF. CDR3 bases: TGTGCCAGCAGCCGACAGGGTGACTCACCCCTCCACTTT. V gene TRBV6-5 combines with J gene TRBJ1-6; 7 nucleotides align to TRBD1. The CDR3 sequence is 13 residues long. Trimming at V came to 6 bases and at J to 10 bases, leaving 6 bases not matched to a gene. Germline CDR1 reads MNHEY; CDR2 reads SVGAGI.